These T cell receptor beta chains were read from a single sample in a study of blood T cell repertoires in COVID-19. Measured with immunoSEQ multiplex PCR; TCRdb has only the in-frame clones, and not every one. Of some 390,000 clones listed, 80% to 90% are singletons. What was sequenced was PBMCs or T cells enriched from blood (not recorded which). All receptors derive from a man between 25 and 39 years old who had recovered from COVID-19. CDR3s include the opening cysteine and the closing phenylalanine or tryptophan. D genes are given only for firm matches. Clone size is shown for a subset of rows, as once, few, many or a class of expanded clone.

J gene,D gene,V gene,clone size,CDR3 protein,CDR3 DNA
TRBJ2-2,TRBD2,TRBV6-6,-,CASSLGLAGGMSGELFF,TGTGCCAGCAGTCTTGGACTAGCGGGAGGGATGTCCGGGGAGCTGTTTTTT
TRBJ2-3,TRBD2,TRBV19,-,CASSILADNTDTQYF,TGTGCCAGTAGTATTCTAGCGGATAACACAGATACGCAGTATTTT
TRBJ1-2,TRBD1,TRBV5-1,-,CASRSTGSLSGYTF,TGCGCCAGCAGATCGACAGGGTCCCTATCCGGCTACACCTTC
TRBJ1-1,-,TRBV24-1,-,CATRGGGNTEAFF,TGTGCCACTCGAGGGGGTGGTAACACTGAAGCTTTCTTT
TRBJ2-1,TRBD2,TRBV2,-,CASSEIAGGYNEQFF,TGTGCCAGCAGTGAAATAGCGGGAGGGTACAATGAGCAGTTCTTC
TRBJ2-4,TRBD2,TRBV12-3/TRBV12-4,-,CASSLASAGVIDF,TGTGCCAGCAGTTTAGCATCGGCGGGAGTGATAGACTTC
TRBJ2-7,TRBD1,TRBV11-2,few,CASSLVAGGSGEQYF,TGTGCCAGCAGCTTAGTGGCAGGGGGCTCAGGGGAGCAGTACTTC
TRBJ1-3,-,TRBV12-3/TRBV12-4,-,CASSLAAGNTIYF,TGTGCCAGCAGTTTGGCGGCTGGAAACACCATATATTTT
TRBJ2-5,-,TRBV7-8,-,CASSLGQRETQYF,TGTGCCAGCAGCTTAGGGCAGAGGGAGACCCAGTACTTC
TRBJ2-3,-,TRBV18,once,CASSPIQGLATDTQYF,TGTGCCAGCTCACCTATCCAGGGGCTAGCAACAGATACGCAGTATTTT
TRBJ2-1,TRBD2,TRBV11-2,once,CASSLVRGQRGTFEQFF,TGTGCCAGCAGCTTAGTTCGGGGCCAGCGGGGTACGTTTGAGCAGTTCTTC
TRBJ2-7,-,TRBV18,-,CASSPLGPYEQYF,TGTGCCAGCTCACCATTGGGGCCCTACGAGCAGTACTTC
TRBJ2-3,TRBD2,TRBV9,once,CATSIGEGLDTQYF,TGTGCCACTTCCATCGGGGAGGGCCTGGATACGCAGTATTTT
TRBJ2-6,-,TRBV4-2,-,CASSQEVGYGANVLTF,TGTGCCAGCAGCCAAGAGGTGGGCTATGGGGCCAACGTCCTGACTTTC
TRBJ2-7,-,TRBV18,once,CASSDRDSGEQYF,TGTGCCAGCTCAGACAGGGACTCTGGCGAGCAGTACTTC
TRBJ2-7,-,TRBV7-9,-,CASSKTSWGEQYF,TGTGCCAGCAGTAAAACTAGCTGGGGCGAGCAGTACTTC
TRBJ2-1,TRBD2,TRBV5-6,-,CASSLKAGDRNEQFF,TGTGCCAGCAGCTTAAAGGCGGGAGATCGGAATGAGCAGTTCTTC
TRBJ2-2,TRBD1,TRBV18,-,CASSPGVQGAKGTGELFF,TGTGCCAGCTCACCAGGAGTGCAGGGGGCGAAGGGTACCGGGGAGCTGTTTTTT
TRBJ1-2,TRBD1,TRBV5-1,-,CASSFAPGQGSGYTF,TGCGCCAGCAGCTTCGCTCCGGGACAGGGCTCTGGCTACACCTTC
TRBJ2-3,TRBD1,TRBV5-4,few,CASSPGQARADTQYF,TGTGCCAGCAGCCCAGGACAGGCAAGGGCAGATACGCAGTATTTT
TRBJ2-2,TRBD2,TRBV7-2,-,CASSVRDYPTGELFF,TGTGCCAGCAGCGTAAGGGACTACCCCACCGGGGAGCTGTTTTTT
TRBJ2-5,TRBD2,TRBV11-2,-,CASSLMGGSVPETQYF,TGTGCCAGCAGCTTAATGGGCGGGAGCGTCCCGGAGACCCAGTACTTC